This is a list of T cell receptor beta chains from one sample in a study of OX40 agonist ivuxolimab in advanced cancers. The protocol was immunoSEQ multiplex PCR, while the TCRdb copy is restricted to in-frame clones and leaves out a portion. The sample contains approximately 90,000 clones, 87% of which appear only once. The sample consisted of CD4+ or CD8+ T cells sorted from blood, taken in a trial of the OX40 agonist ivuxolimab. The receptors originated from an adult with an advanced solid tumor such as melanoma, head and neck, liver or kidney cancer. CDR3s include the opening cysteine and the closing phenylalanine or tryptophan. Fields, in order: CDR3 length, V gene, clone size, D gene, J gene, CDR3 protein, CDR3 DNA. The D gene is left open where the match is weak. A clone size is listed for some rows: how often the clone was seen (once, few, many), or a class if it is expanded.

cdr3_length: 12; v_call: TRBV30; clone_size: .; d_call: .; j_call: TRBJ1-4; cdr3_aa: CAWSSSDEKLFF; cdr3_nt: TGTGCCTGGAGTTCTTCTGATGAAAAACTGTTTTTT
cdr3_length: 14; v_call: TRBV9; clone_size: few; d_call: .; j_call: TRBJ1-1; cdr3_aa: CASSVVGRGAEAFF; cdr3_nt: TGTGCCAGCAGCGTGGTAGGACGAGGGGCTGAAGCTTTCTTT
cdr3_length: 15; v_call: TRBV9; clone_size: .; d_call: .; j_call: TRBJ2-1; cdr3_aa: CASSSDPSSYNEQFF; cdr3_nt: TGTGCCAGCAGCAGCGACCCCAGCTCCTACAATGAGCAGTTCTTC
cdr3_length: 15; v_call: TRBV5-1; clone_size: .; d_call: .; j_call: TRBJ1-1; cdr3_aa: CASSLGAVRGTEAFF; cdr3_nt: TGCGCCAGCAGCTTGGGGGCAGTCCGGGGCACTGAAGCTTTCTTT
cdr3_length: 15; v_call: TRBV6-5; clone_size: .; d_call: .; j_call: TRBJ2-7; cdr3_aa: CASSYRAGRDYEQYF; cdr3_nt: TGTGCCAGCAGTTACAGGGCAGGTCGGGACTACGAGCAGTACTTC
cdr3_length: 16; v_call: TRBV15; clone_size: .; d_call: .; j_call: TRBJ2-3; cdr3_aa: CATSSSRGLMADTQYF; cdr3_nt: TGTGCCACCAGCAGTAGCAGGGGCTTAATGGCAGATACGCAGTATTTT
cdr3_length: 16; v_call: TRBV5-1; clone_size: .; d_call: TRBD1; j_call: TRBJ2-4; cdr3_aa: CASSLQGAGVKNIQYF; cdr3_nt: TGCGCCAGCAGCTTGCAGGGGGCAGGGGTCAAAAACATTCAGTACTTC
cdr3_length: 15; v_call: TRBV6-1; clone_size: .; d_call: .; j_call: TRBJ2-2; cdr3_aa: CASSAGTVDTGELFF; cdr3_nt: TGTGCCAGCAGTGCCGGGACTGTGGACACCGGGGAGCTGTTTTTT
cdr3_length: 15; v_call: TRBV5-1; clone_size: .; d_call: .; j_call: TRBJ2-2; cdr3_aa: CASNIGETYTGELFF; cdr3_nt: TGCGCCAGCAACATCGGAGAGACATACACCGGGGAGCTGTTTTTT
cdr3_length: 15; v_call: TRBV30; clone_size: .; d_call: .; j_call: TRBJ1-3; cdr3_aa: CAWPWDAGSGNTIYF; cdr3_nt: TGTGCCTGGCCTTGGGACGCCGGCTCTGGAAACACCATATATTTT
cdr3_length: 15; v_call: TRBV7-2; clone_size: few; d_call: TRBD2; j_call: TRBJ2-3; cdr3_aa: CASSLDGSGADTQYF; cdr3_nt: TGTGCCAGCAGCTTAGACGGGAGCGGGGCAGATACGCAGTATTTT
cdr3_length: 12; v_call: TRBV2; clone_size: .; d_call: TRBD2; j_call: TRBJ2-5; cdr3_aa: CASAGVQETQYF; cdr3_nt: TGTGCCAGCGCGGGGGTCCAAGAGACCCAGTACTTC
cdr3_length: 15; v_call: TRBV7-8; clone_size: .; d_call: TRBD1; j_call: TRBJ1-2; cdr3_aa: CASSRTGGSGYGYTF; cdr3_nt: TGTGCCAGCAGCAGGACAGGGGGAAGTGGCTATGGCTACACCTTC
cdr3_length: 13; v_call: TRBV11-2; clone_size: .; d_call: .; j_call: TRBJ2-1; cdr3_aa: CASSFTINNEQFF; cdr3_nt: TGTGCCAGCAGCTTTACTATCAACAATGAGCAGTTCTTC
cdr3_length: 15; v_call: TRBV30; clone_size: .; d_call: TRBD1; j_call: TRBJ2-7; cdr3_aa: CAWRRRGTGSNEQYF; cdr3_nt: TGTGCCTGGAGGCGAAGAGGGACAGGGAGTAACGAGCAGTACTTC
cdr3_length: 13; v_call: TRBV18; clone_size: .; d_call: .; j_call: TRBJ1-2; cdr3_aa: CASSPPTEQGYTF; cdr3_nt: TGTGCCAGCTCACCACCCACCGAGCAGGGCTACACCTTC
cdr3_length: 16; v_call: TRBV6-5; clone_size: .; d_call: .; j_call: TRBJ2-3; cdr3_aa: CASSYRQSSYTDTQYF; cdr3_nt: TGTGCCAGCAGTTACCGGCAGTCGAGCTACACTGATACGCAGTATTTT
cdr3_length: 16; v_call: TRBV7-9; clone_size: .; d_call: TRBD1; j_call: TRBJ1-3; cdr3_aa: CASSFYRGASGNTIYF; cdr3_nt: TGTGCCAGCAGCTTTTACAGGGGAGCCTCTGGAAACACCATATATTTT
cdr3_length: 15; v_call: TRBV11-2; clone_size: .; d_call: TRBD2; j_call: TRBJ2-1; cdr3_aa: CASSSPYGGSNEQFF; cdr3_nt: TGTGCCAGCAGCTCGCCCTACGGGGGGAGTAATGAGCAGTTCTTC
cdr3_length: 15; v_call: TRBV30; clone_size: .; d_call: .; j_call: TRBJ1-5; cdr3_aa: CAWSAGTGSNQPQHF; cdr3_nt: TGTGCCTGGAGTGCCGGAACAGGGAGCAATCAGCCCCAGCATTTT
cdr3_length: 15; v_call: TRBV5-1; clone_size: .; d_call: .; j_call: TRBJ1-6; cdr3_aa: CASSLVGVGNSPLHF; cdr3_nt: TGCGCCAGCAGCTTGGTTGGTGTAGGGAATTCACCCCTCCACTTT
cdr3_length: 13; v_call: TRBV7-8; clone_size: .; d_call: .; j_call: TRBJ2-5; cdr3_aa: CASSLGRRETQYF; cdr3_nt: TGTGCCAGCAGCTTGGGACGGAGGGAGACCCAGTACTTC
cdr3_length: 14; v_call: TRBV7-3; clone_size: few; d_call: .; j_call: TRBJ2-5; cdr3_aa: CASSNTRTDETQYF; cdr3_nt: TGTGCCAGCAGCAACACTAGGACAGATGAGACCCAGTACTTC
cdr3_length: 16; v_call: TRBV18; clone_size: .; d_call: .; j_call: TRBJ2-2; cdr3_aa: CASSPLPTTNTGELFF; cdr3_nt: TGTGCCAGCTCACCATTACCTACCACTAACACCGGGGAGCTGTTTTTT
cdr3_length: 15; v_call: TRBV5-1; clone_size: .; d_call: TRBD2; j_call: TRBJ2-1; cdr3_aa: CASSISGRGGNEQFF; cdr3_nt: TGCGCCAGCAGCATTAGCGGGAGGGGGGGCAATGAGCAGTTCTTC
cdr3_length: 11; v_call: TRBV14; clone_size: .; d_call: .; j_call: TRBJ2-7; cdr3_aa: CASSQLTRQYF; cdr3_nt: TGTGCCAGCAGCCAACTTACCAGGCAGTACTTC
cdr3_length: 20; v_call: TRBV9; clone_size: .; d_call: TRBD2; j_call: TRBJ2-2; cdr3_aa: CASSVVPLAGATRGTGELFF; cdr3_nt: TGTGCCAGCAGCGTAGTGCCTCTAGCGGGGGCCACTCGAGGCACCGGGGAGCTGTTTTTT
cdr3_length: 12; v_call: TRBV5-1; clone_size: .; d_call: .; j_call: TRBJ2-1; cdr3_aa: CASSLEGPQQFF; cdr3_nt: TGCGCCAGCAGCTTGGAAGGACCGCAGCAGTTCTTC
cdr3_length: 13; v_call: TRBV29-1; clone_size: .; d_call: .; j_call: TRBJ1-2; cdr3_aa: CSVVNSENYGYTF; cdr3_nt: TGCAGCGTTGTGAACAGTGAAAACTATGGCTACACCTTC
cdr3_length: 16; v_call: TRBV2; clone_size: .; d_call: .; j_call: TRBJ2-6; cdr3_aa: CASSVLGRGRANVLTF; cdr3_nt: TGTGCCAGCAGTGTTTTAGGCAGGGGAAGGGCCAACGTCCTGACTTTC
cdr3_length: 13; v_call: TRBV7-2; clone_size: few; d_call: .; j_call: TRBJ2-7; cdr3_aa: CASSLAGAGEQYF; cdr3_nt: TGTGCCAGCAGCTTAGCGGGGGCTGGGGAGCAGTACTTC
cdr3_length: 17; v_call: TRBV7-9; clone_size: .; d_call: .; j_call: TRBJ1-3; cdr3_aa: CASSLVGQPALGNTIYF; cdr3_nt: TGTGCCAGCAGCTTAGTAGGACAGCCCGCTCTTGGAAACACCATATATTTT
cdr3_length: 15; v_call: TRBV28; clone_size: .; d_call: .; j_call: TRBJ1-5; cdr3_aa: CASSHISELNQPQHF; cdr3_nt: TGTGCCAGCAGCCATATTAGCGAACTCAATCAGCCCCAGCATTTT
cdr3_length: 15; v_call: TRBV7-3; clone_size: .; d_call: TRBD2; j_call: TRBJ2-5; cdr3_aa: CASSSGTSGIETQYF; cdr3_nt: TGTGCCAGCAGCTCAGGGACTAGCGGGATCGAGACCCAGTACTTC